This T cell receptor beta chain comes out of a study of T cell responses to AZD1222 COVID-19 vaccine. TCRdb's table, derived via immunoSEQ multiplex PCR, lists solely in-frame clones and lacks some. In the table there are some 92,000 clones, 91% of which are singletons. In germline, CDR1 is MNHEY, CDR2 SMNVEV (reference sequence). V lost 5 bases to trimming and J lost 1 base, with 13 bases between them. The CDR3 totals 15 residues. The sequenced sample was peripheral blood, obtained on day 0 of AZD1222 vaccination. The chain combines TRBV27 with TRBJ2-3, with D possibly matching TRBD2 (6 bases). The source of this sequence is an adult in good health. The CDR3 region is CASSQISGRTDTQYF. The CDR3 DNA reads TGTGCCAGCAGTCAGATTAGCGGACGCACAGATACGCAGTATTTT.